Below are 10 T cell receptor beta chains sequenced from a single sample in a study of shared clonotypes between healthy human individuals. The data were produced by immunoSEQ multiplex PCR, yet TCRdb's version contains in-frame clones alone and is incomplete. This sample has roughly 2.5 million clones; approximately 94% occur once, and the top ten carry around 0.15%. Sequenced sample: naive CD4+ T cells sorted from blood. The subset denotes: CD45RA+ positively selected. The receptor set was obtained from a man aged 18 to 29 in good health.

The CDR3 here is CSVETGGVYEQYF. DNA for the CDR3: TGCAGCGTTGAAACAGGGGGCGTCTACGAGCAGTACTTC. The chain carries TRBV29-1 and TRBJ2-5; TRBD1 matches 9 bases. The better agreement between TRBJ2-7 and the DNA end casts doubt on the J call. There are 13 residues in the CDR3. The germline CDR1 and CDR2 sequences are SQVTM and ANQGSEA.

This clone was recorded once. The V gene is TRBV4-3, the J gene TRBJ2-1; either TRBD1 or TRBD2 may supply D (5 bases each). Between the trimmed V and J ends, which lost 5 bases and 6 bases, there was a span of 23 bases. CDR1 and CDR2 (germline): LGHNA, YSLEER. This CDR3 contains 17 residues. The CDR3 sequence: CASSESRTVGTLNEQFF. The CDR3, as DNA: TGCGCCAGCAGCGAATCAAGGACCGTCGGGACGCTCAATGAGCAGTTCTTC.

This clone has only one observation. The chain uses TRBV27 and TRBJ2-1; D unclear. Trimming pared 4 bases from V and 5 bases from J, leaving 12 bases between. CDR1 MNHEY and CDR2 SMNVEV come from the germline V gene (reference sequence). The CDR3 runs 14 residues. The CDR3 sequence is CASSSQREDNEQFF. The CDR3 DNA reads as TGTGCCAGCAGTTCCCAGCGAGAGGACAATGAGCAGTTCTTC.

This chain joins TRBV6-1 and TRBJ2-7, with D perhaps given as TRBD1 or TRBD2 (5 bases each). Germline CDR1 is MNHNS and CDR2 is SASEGT. V lost 8 bases and J lost 0, with 17 bases in between. The CDR3 is 15 residues long. CDR3 amino acids: CASLGTDRSSYEQYF. CDR3 DNA: TGTGCCAGCCTCGGGACGGACCGGAGCTCCTACGAGCAGTACTTC.

V is TRBV5-1 and J is TRBJ2-7; D remains unclear. The CDR3 totals 15 residues. Between the trimmed V and J ends, which lost 0 bases and 2 bases, there was a span of 12 bases. CDR1 SGHRS and CDR2 YFSETQ come from the germline V gene. CDR3 in amino acids: CASSLASYTAYEQYF. The CDR3 region has the DNA TGCGCCAGCAGCTTGGCCAGCTACACTGCCTACGAGCAGTACTTC.

The chain joins TRBV7-9 to TRBJ2-1; 10 bases are shared with TRBD2. After removal of 4 bases from V and 7 bases from J, the junction contained 10 bases not matched to a gene. There are 16 residues in the CDR3. Germline V lookup: CDR1 SEHNR, CDR2 FQNEAQ (reference sequence). CDR3 protein: CASSWERGGAYNEQFF. DNA of the CDR3: TGTGCCAGCAGCTGGGAGCGGGGGGGCGCTTATAATGAGCAGTTCTTC.

The chain carries TRBV7-8 and TRBJ2-5, with D unclear. V was clipped by 5 bases and J by 7 bases, with 14 bases between them. This CDR3 has 13 amino acids. Germline-derived CDR1 and CDR2 are SGHVS and FQNEAQ. The CDR3 DNA is TGTGCCAGCAGCCCAAACCAGGAAGCGACCCAGTACTTC. Protein sequence: CASSPNQEATQYF.

This chain uses TRBV7-9 with TRBJ2-5; D gene ambiguous. Between the trimmed V and J ends, which lost 5 bases and 3 bases, there was a span of 10 bases. The CDR3 is 13 residues long. Germline-derived CDR1 and CDR2 are SEHNR and FQNEAQ (reference sequence). CDR3 protein: CASSPGFKETQYF. CDR3 DNA: TGTGCCAGCAGCCCCGGGTTCAAAGAGACCCAGTACTTC.

V usage is TRBV27 and J usage is TRBJ2-7; 7 bases match TRBD1. This CDR3 comprises 15 residues. Germline V gives CDR1 MNHEY, CDR2 SMNVEV (reference sequence). With 2 bases clipped from V and 2 bases from J, the junction kept 6 bases outside the gene matches. The DNA for the CDR3 is TGTGCCAGCAGTTTAGATAGGGGGCCCCCCTACGAGCAGTACTTC. Translating it yields CASSLDRGPPYEQYF.

The DNA for the CDR3 is TGTGCCAGCAGTTCGTCTATTGACGTCTCCTACAATGAGCAGTTCTTC. Amino acids: CASSSSIDVSYNEQFF. V is TRBV6-5 and J is TRBJ2-1, with unresolved D. The V end lost 4 bases, the J end lost 0 bases, and 13 bases lay between the germline ends. Germline-derived CDR1 and CDR2 are MNHEY and SVGAGI. CDR3 length: 16 residues.